Sequencing of this TCR beta chain was carried out in a study of read filtering for tumor transcriptome and immune sequencing. Overall study findings and caveats: Approximately 80% of IR-seq clonotypes had one read, totaling about 3.5% of reads; RNA-seq: 74.6% and 44.6%.

This library used approximately 390 ng RNA and molecular barcoded adaptors spanning alpha/delta and beta/gamma chains. TCRdb redid the calling of the reads with MiXCR, one entry per CDR3 protein. The sample yields about 46,000 distinct CDR3 sequences, around 19% seen once. V was shortened by 2 bases and J by 1 base, with 9 bases between the two germline ends. In germline, CDR1 is MGHRA, CDR2 YSYEKL. The CDR3 is 15 residues long. This clonotype was recorded many times. Its antigen is not known. Sample: a population of CD138-negative cells sorted from bone marrow. V usage is TRBV4-1 and J usage is TRBJ1-5; a possible D gene is TRBD1 (6 bases). This clonotype was sampled from a donor aged 40 or over with multiple myeloma. For the CDR3, the DNA is TGCGCCAGCAGCCAACAGGGGAACAGCAATCAGCCCCAGCATTTT. Protein: CASSQQGNSNQPQHF.